Below are 21 T cell receptor beta chains sequenced from a single sample in a study of control samples from healthy donors and cancer patients. Assay: immunoSEQ multiplex PCR; the TCRdb copy retains only in-frame clones and omits some. Among approximately 94,000 clones listed, more than 85% were seen once. Source material: blood. Receptors originate from a woman aged 50 to 60 in good health.

The CDR3, as DNA: TGTGCCAGCAGCTTATCGGGCGGGAGTGGGACAGATACGCAGTATTTT. Translating gives CASSLSGGSGTDTQYF. The chain joins TRBV7-3 to TRBJ2-3, with 7 bases lining up with TRBD2. Germline V gene lookup returns CDR1 SGHTA and CDR2 FQGTGA. V was clipped by 2 bases and J by 3 bases; unmatched bases: 8. This CDR3 comprises 16 residues.

The chain combines TRBV11-2 with TRBJ1-1; D remains unclear. Trimming removed 6 bases from V and 1 base from J, with 15 bases in between. The CDR3 has 15 amino acids. Germline CDR1 and CDR2: SGHAT and FQNNGV. The CDR3 DNA is TGTGCCAGCAGTAATATGAGGAGTCCGAACACTGAAGCTTTCTTT. Its translation is CASSNMRSPNTEAFF.

The CDR3 is CASSEVIVRETQYF. CDR3 nucleotides: TGTGCCAGCAGTGAAGTAATAGTACGAGAGACCCAGTACTTC. The V gene is TRBV6-1, the J gene TRBJ2-5; D gene unclear. CDR1 MNHNS and CDR2 SASEGT come from the germline V gene. Trimming left V 1 base short and J 4 bases short, with 10 bases between. The CDR3 runs 14 residues.

This rearrangement joins TRBV24-1 to TRBJ1-4; D is uncertain. Germline V gene lookup returns CDR1 KGHDR and CDR2 SFDVKD. The length of the CDR3 is 14 residues. The V end was cut by 4 bases, the J end by 0 bases, with 5 bases between. CDR3 bases: TGTGCCACCAGTGAGTTTGCAACTAATGAAAAACTGTTTTTT. Translated, it gives CATSEFATNEKLFF.

The rearrangement uses TRBV6-5 and TRBJ2-7; perhaps TRBD1 as D (6 bases). Deletions cut 7 bases from V and 1 base from J, with 11 bases between. This CDR3 spans 13 amino acids. Germline V CDR1 and CDR2: MNHEY, SVGAGI. The DNA of the CDR3 is TGTGCCAGCATTTCCCAGGGGTCCTACGAGCAGTACTTC. Its protein is CASISQGSYEQYF.

The chain links TRBV19 to TRBJ2-3; 13 bases match TRBD2. The germline V gene encodes CDR1 LNHDA and CDR2 SQIVND (reference sequence). The CDR3 totals 15 residues. V lost 4 bases, J lost 7 bases, and 5 bases stayed unmatched. The CDR3 DNA follows: TGTGCCAGTAGTAACGGACTAGCGGGAGAAAATACGCAGTATTTT. Residues: CASSNGLAGENTQYF.

This rearrangement joins TRBV2 to TRBJ2-7; unclear D gene. The germline gives CDR1 SNHLY, CDR2 FYNNEI. Trimming stripped 6 bases from V and 3 bases from J, with 15 bases between. This CDR3 is 14 amino acids long. As DNA, the CDR3 is TGTGCCAGCAGCCCAGAAGGGTCGGTCTACGAGCAGTACTTC. This encodes CASSPEGSVYEQYF.

CDR3 bases: TGTGCCAGCAGCTTGCACTCTCCGGGACCGCAGAACACCGGGGAGCTGTTTTTT. Its translation is CASSLHSPGPQNTGELFF. This chain joins TRBV7-2 and TRBJ2-2; D possibly uses TRBD1 or TRBD2 (5 bases each). The ends were cut back, 3 bases at V and 1 base at J, with 18 bases in the middle. Germline assignment: CDR1 SGHTA and CDR2 FQGNSA. The CDR3 covers 18 residues.

The rearrangement links TRBV18 to TRBJ2-7; 7 nucleotides align to TRBD2. The CDR3 totals 18 residues. With V trimmed by 4 bases and J by 5 bases, 20 bases remained unmatched. Germline-derived CDR1 and CDR2 are KGHSH and LQKENI. DNA for the CDR3: TGTGCCAGCTCACGCGCCACGATTGGGGGAGGGATTGGCGACGAGCAGTACTTC. Its protein is CASSRATIGGGIGDEQYF.

This clone is a singleton in its sample. The chain employs TRBV27 and TRBJ1-6; D unclear. Trimming took off 0 bases at V and 16 bases at J, with 13 bases between the two ends. This CDR3 contains 13 residues. Germline CDR1 and CDR2: MNHEY and SMNVEV (reference sequence). The chain's CDR3 is CASSLSPVGKLHF. As DNA, the CDR3 is TGTGCCAGCAGTTTATCCCCCGTCGGCAAACTCCACTTT.

V and J are TRBV7-9 and TRBJ2-7; D may be TRBD2 (6 bases). This CDR3 has 14 amino acids. Looked up from germline, CDR1 is SEHNR and CDR2 is FQNEAQ (reference sequence). The V gene lost 6 bases and the J gene lost 0 bases, with 12 bases spanning the gap. CDR3: CASRLSGGSYEQYF. The CDR3 bases are TGTGCCAGCAGGCTTAGCGGCGGCTCCTACGAGCAGTACTTC.

The chain has TRBV27 and TRBJ1-2; D possibly corresponds to TRBD1 (5 bases). The CDR3 is 14 amino acids. V shed 5 bases and J shed 2 bases, with 12 bases lying between them. Germline loops: CDR1 MNHEY, CDR2 SMNVEV (reference sequence). CDR3 sequence: CASSQRRGNYGYTF. The CDR3 region has the DNA TGTGCCAGCAGTCAAAGAAGGGGAAACTATGGCTACACCTTC.

Note on this clone: The germline gene is not matched at one end of the junction; a read error may be the cause. The V gene is TRBV28, the J gene TRBJ1-2; D is unresolved. Germline V gene data show CDR1 as MDHEN and CDR2 as SYDVKM. This CDR3 has 13 amino acids. The CDR3 DNA follows: TGTGCCAGCGAAAGGGCACTCAGCTATGACTACACCTTC. Protein: CASERALSYDYTF.

The CDR3 loop reads CASSYGVVGLAGVTNEQFF. CDR3 bases: TGTGCCAGCAGCTACGGAGTGGTGGGACTAGCGGGGGTAACCAATGAGCAGTTCTTC. The chain has TRBV7-2 and TRBJ2-1, with 14 bases lining up with TRBD2. V was pared by 4 bases and J by 6 bases, with 14 bases of the junction left unmatched. CDR1 and CDR2 (germline): SGHTA, FQGNSA. CDR3 length equals 19 residues.

The rearrangement links TRBV6-4 to TRBJ2-5, with 7 positions matching TRBD2. V shed 3 bases and J 0 bases; nucleotides not matched to a gene: 4. The CDR3 length is 15 residues. Germline V lookup: CDR1 MRHNA, CDR2 SNTAGT. CDR3 in amino acids: CASSERLADQETQYF. The CDR3 DNA follows: TGTGCCAGCAGTGAACGGCTAGCGGACCAAGAGACCCAGTACTTC.

The rearrangement uses TRBV5-4 and TRBJ1-2, with D perhaps matching TRBD1 (5 bases). Germline values: CDR1 SGHNT, CDR2 YYREEE (reference sequence). V lost 1 base to trimming and J lost 6 bases, with 10 bases between them. The CDR3 consists of 13 residues. CDR3 DNA sequence: TGTGCCAGCAGCTTGTGGGGGTCCGATGGCTACACCTTC. It codes for CASSLWGSDGYTF. Based on the CDR3 plus reference TRBV5-4 and TRBJ1-2, the full variable domain is ETGVTQSPTHLIKTRGQQVTLRCSSQSGHNTVSWYQQALGQGPQFIFQYYREEENGRGNFPPRFSGLQFPNYSSELNVNALELDDSALYLCASSLWGSDGYTFGSGTRLTVV.

V usage is TRBV12-3 or TRBV12-4 and J usage is TRBJ1-4, with D possibly matching TRBD1 (5 bases). The V end was cut by 7 bases, the J end by 7 bases, with 13 bases between. The CDR3 covers 13 residues. In DNA form, the CDR3 reads TGTGCCAGCAATCCAGGGTACGGTGAAAAACTGTTTTTT. Amino acids: CASNPGYGEKLFF.

The V and J genes are TRBV6-5 and TRBJ1-1; 9 bases match TRBD1. Germline V lookup: CDR1 MNHEY, CDR2 SVGAGI. The CDR3 runs 16 residues. The junction had 11 bases not matched to a gene; V was cut back by 4 bases and J by 5 bases. CDR3 sequence (DNA): TGTGCCAGCAGTTGGGAGGGGGGGACAGGGAAGACTGAAGCTTTCTTT. Translated: CASSWEGGTGKTEAFF.

The rearrangement joins TRBV7-3 to TRBJ2-7, with 8 bases identical to TRBD1. Germline V gene sequence: CDR1 SGHTA, CDR2 FQGTGA. The CDR3 runs to 15 residues. V shed 5 bases, J shed 7 bases, and the junction held 13 bases outside the gene matches. Here the CDR3 DNA reads TGTGCCAGCAGCCCTACCGGGACAGGCCGAGTTGAGCAGTACTTC. Protein product: CASSPTGTGRVEQYF.

V gene TRBV28 combines with J gene TRBJ2-3, with 9 bases fitting TRBD2. Germline V lookup: CDR1 MDHEN, CDR2 SYDVKM. The trim removed 3 bases at V and 3 bases at J, leaving 13 bases unmatched. This CDR3 is built from 18 residues. The CDR3 DNA follows: TGTGCCAGCAGTTTCCGCGGTGGGCTAGCGGGACAGACAGATACGCAGTATTTT. Translating gives CASSFRGGLAGQTDTQYF.

V is TRBV7-2 and J is TRBJ1-1; 7 nucleotides agree with TRBD1. The germline CDR1 and CDR2 sequences are SGHTA and FQGNSA. V trimming: 5 bases; J trimming: 1 base; junction bases outside the gene matches: 10. CDR3 length equals 16 residues. The DNA for the CDR3 is TGTGCCAGCAGCCCTATATTCGGGACAGAGAACACTGAAGCTTTCTTT. Amino acid sequence: CASSPIFGTENTEAFF.